The 30 T cell receptor beta chains below were found in one sample sequenced in a study of cytomegalovirus exposure and HLA in healthy donors. PCR employed 60 Vbeta and 13 Jbeta primers. Profiled with immunoSEQ multiplex PCR; TCRdb holds only in-frame clones, not every one. The sample shows fewer than 250,000 clones, about 75% of them seen only once. The sample comprised PBMCs. These receptors originate from a woman aged 30 to 39 in good health and CMV-seronegative.

This clone was counted between two and nine times. The genes are TRBV11-1 and TRBJ2-5; 9 bases are shared with TRBD1. TRBJ2-7 explains the end of the DNA better; the J call may be wrong. Germline CDR1 reads SGHAT; CDR2 reads FQDESV (reference sequence). The CDR3 runs 14 residues. CDR3: CASSSDRGPYEQYF. CDR3 sequence (DNA): TGTGCCAGCAGCTCGGACAGGGGCCCCTACGAGCAGTACTTC.

The chain carries TRBV2 and TRBJ2-1, with D unresolved. CDR3 size: 11 residues. Trimming took 6 bases from V and 6 from J, leaving 6 bases between them. The germline V gene encodes CDR1 SNHLY and CDR2 FYNNEI. CDR3 in DNA: TGTGCCAGCAGCCACTTCAATGAGCAGTTCTTC. Residues: CASSHFNEQFF.

With regard to this clone: Other DNA sequences of this sample code for an identical CDR3. The J gene is TRBJ2-5, the V gene TRBV7-9, with D perhaps TRBD1 (5 bases). CDR1 is SEHNR and CDR2 is FQNEAQ in the germline V gene (reference sequence). Trimming took off 5 bases at V and 2 bases at J, with 12 bases between the two ends. The CDR3 extends over 14 amino acids. Here the CDR3 DNA reads TGTGCCAGCAGCCTATTCAGGGTACAAGAGACCCAGTACTTC. This encodes CASSLFRVQETQYF.

This chain connects TRBV6-4 to TRBJ1-1; no firm D call. This CDR3 region has 13 residues. Germline V gene sequence: CDR1 MRHNA, CDR2 SNTAGT. V shed 6 bases and J shed 4 bases, with 12 bases lying between them. The chain's CDR3 is CASSHNRGTEAFF. The CDR3 region has the DNA TGTGCCAGCAGCCATAACCGGGGCACTGAAGCTTTCTTT.

The chain uses TRBV10-3 and TRBJ2-5; the match to TRBD2 covers 13 bases. CDR1 is ENHRY and CDR2 is SYGVKD in the germline V gene. With 4 bases clipped from V and 11 bases from J, the junction kept 7 bases outside the gene matches. CDR3 size: 14 residues. This CDR3 reads CAISATSGGLEQYF. In DNA, the CDR3 is TGTGCCATCAGTGCGACTAGCGGGGGGCTTGAGCAGTACTTC.

The J gene is TRBJ1-1, the V gene TRBV5-6, with D unclear. This CDR3 is 16 amino acids long. Trimming removed 1 base from V and 4 bases from J, with 17 bases in between. Looked up from germline, CDR1 is SGHDT and CDR2 is YYEEEE. CDR3 in DNA: TGTGCCAGCAGCTTGAGGTCCGAGGGTATGGGCACTGAAGCTTTCTTT. Translating gives CASSLRSEGMGTEAFF.

The V and J genes are TRBV9 and TRBJ2-1; 7 positions agree with TRBD2. Germline V gene data show CDR1 as SGDLS and CDR2 as YYNGEE. This CDR3 has 16 residues. V shed 0 bases and J 3 bases; nucleotides not matched to a gene: 6. CDR3 sequence (DNA): TGTGCCAGCAGCGTAGGATCTAGCGGAATCTACAATGAGCAGTTCTTC. Translated: CASSVGSSGIYNEQFF.

The V and J genes are TRBV4-1 and TRBJ2-4; 8 bases match TRBD2. Germline values: CDR1 MGHRA, CDR2 YSYEKL. There are 18 residues in the CDR3. With V trimmed by 0 bases and J by 5 bases, 12 bases remained unmatched. CDR3 DNA sequence: TGCGCCAGCAGCCAAGATACTAGCGGAGTAGGGCCTCAAAACATTCAGTACTTC. Translating it yields CASSQDTSGVGPQNIQYF.

This clone was found once. The chain has TRBV6-1 and TRBJ1-3; D gene uncertain. The CDR3 spans 14 residues. Trimming stripped 4 bases from V and 0 bases from J, with 7 bases between. Germline-derived CDR1 and CDR2 are MNHNS and SASEGT. The DNA of the CDR3 is TGTGCCAGCAGTGTGCAGTCCTCTGGAAACACCATATATTTT. Translating it yields CASSVQSSGNTIYF.

V and J are TRBV30 and TRBJ2-7; D is unclear. With 1 base removed from V and 6 bases from J, the gap between germline ends came to 4 bases. The CDR3 spans 10 residues. The germline V gene encodes CDR1 GTSNPN and CDR2 SVGIG (reference sequence). The CDR3 reads CAWSDSEQYF. Here the CDR3 DNA reads TGTGCCTGGAGTGACTCCGAGCAGTACTTC.

The table lists this clone with a few counts. The chain recombines TRBV11-3 with TRBJ2-5; perhaps TRBD2 as D (6 bases). The germline CDR1 and CDR2 sequences are SGHNT and YENEEA. The CDR3 length is 16 residues. The V end lost 2 bases, the J end lost 5 bases, and 18 bases lay between the germline ends. CDR3 DNA: TGTGCCAGCAGCTTACGCGTGGGGGGAGCGTCCGAGACCCAGTACTTC. Residues: CASSLRVGGASETQYF. Full variable domain (rest looked up from reference TRBV11-3 and TRBJ2-5): EAGVVQSPRYKIIEKKQPVAFWCNPISGHNTLYWYLQNLGQGPELLIRYENEEAVDDSQLPKDRFSAERLKGVDSTLKIQPAELGDSAVYLCASSLRVGGASETQYFGPGTRLLVL.

This chain joins TRBV4-1 and TRBJ1-3, with D perhaps matching TRBD1 (5 bases). Per germline, CDR1 MGHRA and CDR2 YSYEKL. Trimming shortened V by 0 bases and J by 3 bases, and 9 bases separated the two germline ends. The CDR3 length is 15 residues. The CDR3 DNA sequence: TGCGCCAGCAGCCAAGATCCCAGGGTTGGAAACACCATATATTTT. It translates to CASSQDPRVGNTIYF.

This chain's CDR3 is CAWGPSYGYTF. DNA of the CDR3: TGTGCCTGGGGCCCCTCCTATGGCTACACCTTC. The rearrangement uses TRBV30 and TRBJ1-2; D ambiguous. Trimming removed 5 bases from V and 4 bases from J, with 8 bases in between. CDR1 and CDR2 (germline): GTSNPN, SVGIG (reference sequence). This CDR3 is built from 11 residues.

The gene calls are TRBV30 and TRBJ2-7; maybe TRBD1 (5 bases). The V gene lost 3 bases and the J gene lost 2 bases, with 11 bases spanning the gap. The CDR3 extends over 13 amino acids. In germline, CDR1 is GTSNPN, CDR2 SVGIG (reference sequence). DNA of the CDR3: TGTGCCTGGAGCTCGACAGAAACCTACGAGCAGTACTTC. Its protein product is CAWSSTETYEQYF.

This chain links TRBV10-2 with TRBJ2-3, with TRBD2 as a possible D gene (6 bases). Germline V gene lookup returns CDR1 WSHSY and CDR2 SAAADI. This CDR3 contains 14 residues. Trimming took off 4 bases at V and 7 bases at J, with 15 bases between the two ends. The CDR3 DNA is TGCGCCAGCAGTGTAACGGGAGCAGGGAATACGCAGTATTTT. Protein product: CASSVTGAGNTQYF.

A few counts support this clone. V and J are TRBV30 and TRBJ1-1, with a possible D match to TRBD1 (5 bases). CDR1 GTSNPN and CDR2 SVGIG come from the germline V gene (reference sequence). CDR3 length: 12 residues. V lost 6 bases to trimming and J lost 1 base, with 9 bases between them. The CDR3 here is CACSTENTEAFF. The CDR3 bases are TGTGCCTGCTCGACAGAGAACACTGAAGCTTTCTTT.

The gene calls are TRBV6-1 and TRBJ2-5, with no clear D. The CDR3 extends over 14 amino acids. V shed 1 base and J shed 9 bases, with 15 bases lying between them. CDR1 MNHNS and CDR2 SASEGT come from the germline V gene. In DNA, the CDR3 is TGTGCCAGCAGTGAAGGCAGATCCTCCCTGTCCCAGTACTTC. Encoded protein: CASSEGRSSLSQYF.

This chain links TRBV10-3 with TRBJ1-1; the D gene is possibly TRBD1 (6 bases). Trimming took 4 bases from V and 1 from J, leaving 10 bases between them. Germline V gene data show CDR1 as ENHRY and CDR2 as SYGVKD. This CDR3 spans 14 amino acids. CDR3 region: CAISAQGTNTEAFF. CDR3 sequence (DNA): TGTGCCATCAGTGCCCAGGGGACGAACACTGAAGCTTTCTTT.

The chain joins TRBV11-2 to TRBJ2-7, with D possibly matching TRBD2 (6 bases). V was pared by 3 bases and J by 6 bases, with 15 bases between. Germline V CDR1 and CDR2: SGHAT, FQNNGV. There are 14 residues in the CDR3. CDR3 region: CASSFWSRSGEQYF. CDR3 bases: TGTGCCAGCAGCTTTTGGTCCCGTAGCGGCGAGCAGTACTTC.

The rearrangement links TRBV27 to TRBJ1-1, with TRBD1 as a possible D gene (6 bases). V was clipped by 2 bases and J by 5 bases, with 15 bases between them. Germline assignment: CDR1 MNHEY and CDR2 SMNVEV (reference sequence). This CDR3 has 15 residues. CDR3 amino acids: CASSLTGGLGTEAFF. Here the CDR3 DNA reads TGTGCCAGCAGTTTAACGGGGGGCTTGGGGACTGAAGCTTTCTTT.

The rearrangement joins TRBV27 to TRBJ2-7; 10 bases agree with TRBD1. Germline CDR1 is MNHEY and CDR2 is SMNVEV (reference sequence). The CDR3 runs 15 residues. Trimming took 3 bases from V and 2 from J; bases not matched to a gene: 4. In nucleotides, the CDR3 is TGTGCCAGCAGTTTGAAAGGACAGGGGGCCTACGAGCAGTACTTC. Amino acid sequence: CASSLKGQGAYEQYF.

The chain combines TRBV9 with TRBJ1-4; D is perhaps TRBD1 (6 bases). V lost 0 bases to trimming and J lost 8 bases, with 14 bases between them. CDR1 SGDLS and CDR2 YYNGEE come from the germline V gene. The CDR3 has 15 residues. Here the CDR3 DNA reads TGTGCCAGCAGCGTAGACGGGCACAGGGACGAAAAACTGTTTTTT. Amino acid sequence: CASSVDGHRDEKLFF.

The rearrangement uses TRBV30 and TRBJ1-1; D is perhaps TRBD1 (5 bases). CDR1 and CDR2 from the germline V gene are GTSNPN and SVGIG (reference sequence). CDR3 length equals 14 residues. V lost 2 bases, J lost 7 bases, and 17 bases lay in between. CDR3 in DNA: TGTGCCTGGAGTCACGGGCGGGGGAGGAATGAAGCTTTCTTT. Its protein product is CAWSHGRGRNEAFF.

The CDR3 protein is CASSTTGRFNEQYF. In nucleotides, the CDR3 is TGTGCCAGCAGCACGACAGGGCGGTTCAACGAGCAGTACTTC. The rearrangement uses TRBV7-9 and TRBJ2-7; 7 bases agree with TRBD1. V lost 5 bases and J lost 5; bases outside the gene matches: 9. The CDR3 is 14 residues long. The germline CDR1 and CDR2 sequences are SEHNR and FQNEAQ (reference sequence).

This chain links TRBV7-9 with TRBJ2-2; weak D call: TRBD1 (6 bases). The V and J ends lost 5 bases and 5 bases respectively, with 18 bases between them. This CDR3 has 16 residues. Germline V gives CDR1 SEHNR, CDR2 FQNEAQ (reference sequence). The DNA for the CDR3 is TGTGCCAGCAGCCTCACTTCCGGACAGTCGACCGGGGAGCTGTTTTTT. Its protein is CASSLTSGQSTGELFF.

The V gene is TRBV15, the J gene TRBJ2-7; 7 nucleotides line up with TRBD2. With V trimmed by 9 bases and J by 0 bases, 8 bases remained unmatched. The CDR3 covers 14 residues. In germline, CDR1 is LNHNV, CDR2 YYDKDF (reference sequence). CDR3 DNA sequence: TGTGCCACGGGAATGGGGGGGAGCTCCTACGAGCAGTACTTC. Translation: CATGMGGSSYEQYF.

The chain has TRBV4-1 and TRBJ1-2; no definite D call. V dropped 6 bases and J dropped 2 bases, with 13 bases sitting between them. Germline V gene sequence: CDR1 MGHRA, CDR2 YSYEKL. The CDR3 loop spans 14 amino acids. The CDR3 DNA follows: TGCGCCAGCAGACAAAACCGGTTAAACTATGGCTACACCTTC. It is translated as CASRQNRLNYGYTF.

In this sample, this clone turned up a few times. The CDR3 nucleotides read TGTGCCAGCAGCCCCCAGGCCAGATACTACGAGCAGTACTTC. It translates to CASSPQARYYEQYF. The chain joins TRBV21-1 to TRBJ2-7; TRBD1 is the table's D call and was not checked against the DNA. TRBV21-1 is a pseudogene. This CDR3 comprises 14 residues.

This clone was found once. The V and J genes are TRBV19 and TRBJ1-1; D uncertain. The CDR3 contains 16 residues. Trimming took off 3 bases at V and 1 base at J, with 15 bases between the two ends. CDR1 LNHDA and CDR2 SQIVND come from the germline V gene (reference sequence). The CDR3 reads CASSIRPQVTNTEAFF. CDR3 nucleotide sequence: TGTGCCAGTAGTATCCGCCCTCAGGTCACGAACACTGAAGCTTTCTTT.

The chain carries TRBV5-8 and TRBJ1-5; D not resolved. Germline CDR1 reads SGHTS; CDR2 reads YDEGEE. CDR3 length: 14 amino acids. Trimming removed 4 bases from V and 9 bases from J, with 17 bases in between. The CDR3 loop is CASSPRTDVGPQHF. The CDR3, as DNA: TGTGCCAGCAGCCCCAGGACTGACGTGGGGCCCCAGCATTTT.